Shown below are 6 T cell receptor beta chains from a single sample sequenced in a study of blood T cell repertoires in COVID-19. Repertoires were generated with immunoSEQ multiplex PCR, while TCRdb's copy carries only in-frame clones and drops some. The sample holds under 250,000 clones; roughly 80% are singletons and the top ten take 3% to 3.5%. The sequencing sample was made of peripheral blood. These receptors were collected from a woman aged 25 to 39 who had recovered from COVID-19.

V usage is TRBV6-4 and J usage is TRBJ2-1; D is perhaps TRBD1 (7 bases). This CDR3 has 15 residues. V gave up 6 bases and J gave up 2 bases, with 14 bases separating them. Per germline, CDR1 MRHNA and CDR2 SNTAGT. The CDR3 nucleotides are TGTGCCAGCAGCCTCGACAGGGAGGCCTACAATGAGCAGTTCTTC. Amino acids: CASSLDREAYNEQFF.

This chain uses TRBV9 with TRBJ2-3; TRBD1 matches 7 bases. V lost 0 bases, J lost 0 bases, and 4 bases stayed unmatched. The CDR3 length is 16 residues. Per germline, CDR1 SGDLS and CDR2 YYNGEE. The CDR3 DNA sequence: TGTGCCAGCAGCGTAGGACAGGGCCCTAGCACAGATACGCAGTATTTT. This translates into CASSVGQGPSTDTQYF.

This clone was counted a single time. V is TRBV7-3 and J is TRBJ1-1; the match to TRBD1 covers 10 bases. CDR1 and CDR2 (germline): SGHTA, FQGTGA. The CDR3 length is 14 residues. The junction had 4 bases not matched to a gene; V was cut back by 0 bases and J by 9 bases. This chain's CDR3 is CASSLTGQGPKAFF. The DNA for the CDR3 is TGTGCCAGCAGCTTAACGGGACAGGGGCCTAAAGCTTTCTTT.

V and J are TRBV29-1 and TRBJ1-2; D gene unclear. This CDR3 has 14 residues. In germline, CDR1 is SQVTM, CDR2 ANQGSEA. V lost 3 bases to trimming and J lost 2 bases, with 13 bases between them. The CDR3 reads CSVEGRGSNYGYTF. Here the CDR3 DNA reads TGCAGCGTTGAGGGTCGCGGCAGCAACTATGGCTACACCTTC.

CDR3 region: CASASGGVEQFF. The CDR3 DNA reads TGTGCTAGTGCTTCTGGCGGGGTGGAGCAGTTCTTC. The chain recombines TRBV12-5 with TRBJ2-1, with D tentatively TRBD2 (6 bases). Trimming stripped 7 bases from V and 10 bases from J, with 14 bases between. Per germline, CDR1 LGHNT and CDR2 FRNRAP. This CDR3 is 12 amino acids long.

The rearrangement joins TRBV30 to TRBJ2-1; TRBD2 agrees at 12 bases. The CDR3 has 13 residues. Germline CDR1 and CDR2: GTSNPN and SVGIG (reference sequence). J was trimmed by 14 bases and V by 1 base; bases with no gene match: 6. The CDR3, as DNA: TGTGCCTGGAGTGGGGGACTAGCGGGTCAAAAGTTCTTC. It specifies CAWSGGLAGQKFF.